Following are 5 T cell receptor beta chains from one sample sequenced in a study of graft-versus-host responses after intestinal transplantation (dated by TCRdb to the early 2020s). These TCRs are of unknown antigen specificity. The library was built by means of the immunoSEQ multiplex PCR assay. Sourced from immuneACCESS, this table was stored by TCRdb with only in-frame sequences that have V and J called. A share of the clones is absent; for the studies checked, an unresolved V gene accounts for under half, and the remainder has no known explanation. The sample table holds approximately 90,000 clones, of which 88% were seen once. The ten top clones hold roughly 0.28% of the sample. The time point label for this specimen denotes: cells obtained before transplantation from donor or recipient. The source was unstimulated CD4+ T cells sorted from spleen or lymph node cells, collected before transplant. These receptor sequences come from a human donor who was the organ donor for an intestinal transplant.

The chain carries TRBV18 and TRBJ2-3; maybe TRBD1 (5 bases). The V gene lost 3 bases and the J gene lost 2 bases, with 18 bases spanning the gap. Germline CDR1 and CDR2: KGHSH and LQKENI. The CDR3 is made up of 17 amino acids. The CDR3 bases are TGTGCCAGCTCACCCAGGGTCCCCTCCATGGTCACAGATACGCAGTATTTT. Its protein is CASSPRVPSMVTDTQYF.

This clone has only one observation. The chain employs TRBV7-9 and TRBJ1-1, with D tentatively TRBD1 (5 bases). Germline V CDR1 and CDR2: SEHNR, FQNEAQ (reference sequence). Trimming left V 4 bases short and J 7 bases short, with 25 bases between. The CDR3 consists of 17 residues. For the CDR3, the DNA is TGTGCCAGCAGCTCTTCCTACACGCTTGCAGGGCACATTGAAGCTTTCTTT. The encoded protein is CASSSSYTLAGHIEAFF.

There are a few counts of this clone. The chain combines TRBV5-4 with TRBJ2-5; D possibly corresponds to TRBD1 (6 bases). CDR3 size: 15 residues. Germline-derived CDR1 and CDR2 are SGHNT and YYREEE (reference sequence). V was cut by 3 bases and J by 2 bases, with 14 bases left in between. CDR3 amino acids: CASSSAGALQETQYF. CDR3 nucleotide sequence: TGTGCCAGCAGCTCCGCAGGGGCCCTACAAGAGACCCAGTACTTC.

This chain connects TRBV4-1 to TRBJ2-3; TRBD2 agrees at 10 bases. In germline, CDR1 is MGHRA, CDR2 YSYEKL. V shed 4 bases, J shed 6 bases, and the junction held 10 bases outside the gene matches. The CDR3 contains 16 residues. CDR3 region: CASSLGSGRAMDTQYF. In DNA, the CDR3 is TGCGCCAGCAGCCTGGGGAGCGGGAGGGCCATGGATACGCAGTATTTT.

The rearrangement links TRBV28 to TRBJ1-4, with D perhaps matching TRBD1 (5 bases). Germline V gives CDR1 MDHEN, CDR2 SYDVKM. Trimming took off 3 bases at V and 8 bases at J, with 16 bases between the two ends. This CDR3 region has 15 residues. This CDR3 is CASSFIGRVGEKLFF. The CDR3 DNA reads TGTGCCAGCAGTTTTATCGGCAGGGTGGGGGAAAAACTGTTTTTT.